Shown below are 17 T cell receptor beta chains from a single sample sequenced in a study of T cell responses to AZD1222 COVID-19 vaccine. Data came from immunoSEQ multiplex PCR; TCRdb stores just in-frame clones and leaves some out. The sample records more than 95,000 clones, 85% to 90% being singletons. Source: peripheral blood, taken on day 0 of AZD1222 vaccination. The receptors here all came from an adult in good health.

This clone came up once. This chain uses TRBV9 with TRBJ2-3, with D perhaps TRBD1 or TRBD2 (5 bases each). The CDR3 totals 16 residues. V dropped 3 bases and J dropped 0 bases, with 14 bases sitting between them. The germline V gene encodes CDR1 SGDLS and CDR2 YYNGEE. The CDR3 DNA reads TGTGCCAGCAGCGCCATCCGGGACGGAAGCACAGATACGCAGTATTTT. Amino acids: CASSAIRDGSTDTQYF.

This clone has just a few counts. The chain joins TRBV7-9 to TRBJ2-7, with D perhaps TRBD2 (5 bases). CDR1 SEHNR and CDR2 FQNEAQ come from the germline V gene (reference sequence). With 6 bases removed from V and 5 bases from J, the gap between germline ends came to 20 bases. The CDR3 runs to 15 residues. CDR3 sequence reads: CASSPYGGLADEQYF. For the CDR3, the DNA is TGTGCCAGCAGTCCATATGGTGGGCTAGCCGACGAGCAGTACTTC.

This chain uses TRBV19 with TRBJ2-2; 8 positions agree with TRBD1. Germline V gene sequence: CDR1 LNHDA, CDR2 SQIVND (reference sequence). CDR3 length: 14 amino acids. The trim removed 7 bases at V and 4 bases at J, leaving 5 bases unmatched. The chain's CDR3 is CASTGQGSTGELFF. The DNA for the CDR3 is TGTGCCAGTACTGGACAGGGATCCACCGGGGAGCTGTTTTTT.

The J gene is TRBJ1-1, the V gene TRBV7-8; perhaps TRBD1 as D (5 bases). This CDR3 contains 14 residues. Trimming shortened V by 1 base and J by 10 bases, and 16 bases separated the two germline ends. The germline gives CDR1 SGHVS, CDR2 FQNEAQ. CDR3 loop: CASSLGGAPMGAFF. CDR3 bases: TGTGCCAGCAGCTTAGGAGGGGCCCCAATGGGAGCTTTCTTT.

This clone occurred a few times. V is TRBV18 and J is TRBJ1-3, with D unresolved. The CDR3 has 16 amino acids. Germline assignment: CDR1 KGHSH and CDR2 LQKENI. V gave up 3 bases and J gave up 0 bases, with 12 bases separating them. The CDR3 spells CASSPGGPNSGNTIYF. Here the CDR3 DNA reads TGTGCCAGCTCACCTGGCGGCCCGAACTCTGGAAACACCATATATTTT.

The genes are TRBV7-3 and TRBJ1-1; D is perhaps TRBD1 (6 bases). The CDR3 is made up of 14 amino acids. V lost 3 bases and J lost 2, with 10 bases in between. CDR1 is SGHTA and CDR2 is FQGTGA in the germline V gene. The CDR3 protein is CASSFGGRNTEAFF. DNA for the CDR3: TGTGCCAGCAGCTTCGGGGGGCGAAACACTGAAGCTTTCTTT.

J is TRBJ2-3 and V is TRBV5-1, with D perhaps TRBD2 (6 bases). The CDR3 extends over 14 amino acids. The germline V and J ends were trimmed by 6 bases and 0 bases, with 11 bases remaining between them. Germline V gene sequence: CDR1 SGHRS, CDR2 YFSETQ. The CDR3 sequence: CASTTSRSTDTQYF. The CDR3 DNA follows: TGCGCCAGCACCACTAGCCGAAGCACAGATACGCAGTATTTT. Drawing the rest from reference TRBV5-1 and TRBJ2-3, the complete variable domain is KAGVTQTPRYLIKTRGQQVTLSCSPISGHRSVSWYQQTPGQGLQFLFEYFSETQRNKGNFPGRFSGRQFSNSRSEMNVSTLELGDSALYLCASTTSRSTDTQYFGPGTRLTVL.

The chain carries TRBV4-3 and TRBJ2-7; 7 bases fit TRBD1. The V gene's germline CDR1 is LGHNA and CDR2 YSLEER. The CDR3 is 15 residues long. With V trimmed by 2 bases and J by 0 bases, 4 bases remained unmatched. The CDR3 sequence: CASSQQRDSSYEQYF. DNA of the CDR3: TGCGCCAGCAGCCAACAACGGGACAGCTCCTACGAGCAGTACTTC.

The genes are TRBV5-1 and TRBJ2-6, with 12 positions matching TRBD1. With 4 bases clipped from V and 4 bases from J, the junction kept 12 bases outside the gene matches. There are 19 residues in the CDR3. Germline loops: CDR1 SGHRS, CDR2 YFSETQ. Here the CDR3 DNA reads TGCGCCAGCAGCCTAAAACCGGGACAGGGGGCCACGGGGGCCAACGTCCTGACTTTC. Protein: CASSLKPGQGATGANVLTF.

The rearrangement uses TRBV14 and TRBJ2-7; TRBD1 might be the D (6 bases). Germline assignment: CDR1 SGHDN and CDR2 FVKESK. The ends were cut back, 4 bases at V and 3 bases at J, with 16 bases in the middle. The CDR3 is made up of 15 amino acids. The CDR3 region has the DNA TGTGCCAGCAGCCCGACCGGGACACTTTTCTACGAGCAGTACTTC. Translating gives CASSPTGTLFYEQYF.

In this sample, this clone turned up once. CDR3 DNA: TGTGCCAGCTCATGGGGGGACACTGAAGCTTTCTTT. Residues: CASSWGDTEAFF. This chain uses TRBV18 with TRBJ1-1, with D tentatively TRBD1 (5 bases). The germline V gene has CDR1 KGHSH and CDR2 LQKENI. The CDR3 spans 12 residues. Trimming removed 5 bases from V and 3 bases from J, with 7 bases in between.

The chain couples TRBV5-8 to TRBJ2-3; possibly TRBD1 for D (5 bases). This CDR3 has 17 residues. The germline CDR1 and CDR2 sequences are SGHTS and YDEGEE. The V end lost 5 bases, the J end lost 0 bases, and 19 bases lay between the germline ends. For the CDR3, the DNA is TGTGCCAGCAGGGGGCTTCGAGAAGCCACGAGCACAGATACGCAGTATTTT. This codes for CASRGLREATSTDTQYF. Variable domain in full (rest from reference TRBV5-8 and TRBJ2-3): EAGVTQSPTHLIKTRGQQATLRCSPISGHTSVYWYQQALGLGLQFLLWYDEGEERNRGNFPPRFSGRQFPNYSSELNVNALELEDSALYLCASRGLREATSTDTQYFGPGTRLTVL.

The chain couples TRBV13 to TRBJ1-2; TRBD1 matches 7 bases. V shed 2 bases, J shed 7 bases, and the junction held 7 bases outside the gene matches. Germline loops: CDR1 PRHDT, CDR2 FYEKMQ (reference sequence). The CDR3 spans 14 residues. In DNA, the CDR3 is TGTGCCAGCAGCTTACTTTTCACAGGGGCTGGCTACACCTTC. Translation: CASSLLFTGAGYTF.

This chain joins TRBV4-2 and TRBJ1-3, with no clear D. V lost 4 bases and J 0 bases, leaving 13 bases between the germline ends. Per the germline V gene, CDR1 is LGHNA and CDR2 is YNFKEQ. The CDR3 is 16 residues long. The CDR3 loop reads CASSPGHGDSGNTIYF. The CDR3 nucleotides read TGTGCCAGCAGCCCGGGCCACGGGGACTCTGGAAACACCATATATTTT.

The V and J genes are TRBV5-3 and TRBJ2-7; D uncertain. TRBV5-3 is an ORF for which the function is uncertain. V was clipped by 0 bases and J by 0 bases, with 4 bases between them. There are 13 residues in the CDR3. CDR3 coding DNA: TGTGCCAGAAGCTTGGAGAGCTCCTACGAGCAGTACTTC. Translating it yields CARSLESSYEQYF.

The chain carries TRBV19 and TRBJ2-1; D is tentatively TRBD1 or TRBD2 (6 bases each). The CDR3 totals 14 residues. In germline, CDR1 is LNHDA, CDR2 SQIVND (reference sequence). V lost 9 bases and J 5 bases, leaving 17 bases between the germline ends. CDR3 sequence: CASSGAPLNNEQFF. The CDR3, as DNA: TGTGCCAGCTCGGGGGCTCCCTTGAACAATGAGCAGTTCTTC.

V gene TRBV9 combines with J gene TRBJ1-3; tentative D call: TRBD1 (5 bases). V was pared by 4 bases and J by 4 bases, with 12 bases between. The CDR3 length is 14 residues. CDR1 and CDR2 (germline): SGDLS, YYNGEE. CDR3 residues: CASSPGGTGNTIYF. CDR3 bases: TGTGCCAGCAGCCCCGGAGGGACCGGAAACACCATATATTTT.